Shown below are 14 T cell receptor beta chains from a single sample sequenced in a study of vaccination effects on CD4 cells after COVID-19. For these receptors, no antigen is known. Sequencing used immunoSEQ multiplex PCR; TCRdb keeps in-frame clones, though not all of them. The table has some 14,000 clones, around two thirds seen once. Viral peptide pools were used in the ViraFEST assay to expand antigen-specific CD4+ T cells, and sequencing came afterward. Following 10 days of culture, CD4+ T cells were isolated. This individual contracted SARS-CoV-2 between March and December 2020, as verified by PCR. Either the mRNA-1273 or the BNT162b2 vaccine was given to participants as two doses. Sequencing used CD4+ T cells from PBMCs cultured with HCoV-NL63 spike peptides, obtained after COVID-19 vaccination. The receptors derive from a human donor who had a prior SARS-CoV-2 infection.

The chain couples TRBV5-6 to TRBJ1-2, with D possibly being TRBD1 (6 bases). V lost 8 bases and J lost 0, with 14 bases in between. The CDR3 is made up of 14 amino acids. Germline assignment: CDR1 SGHDT and CDR2 YYEEEE. The CDR3 DNA reads TGTGCCAGTAGGGGGGGACCGGCTAACTATGGCTACACCTTC. It is translated as CASRGGPANYGYTF.

As for this clone: Compared with germline, one end of the junction differs, possibly owing to a read error. The chain combines TRBV3-1 (or the pseudogene TRBV3-2) with TRBJ1-4; D gene ambiguous. The germline V gene encodes CDR1 LGHDT and CDR2 YNNKEL (reference sequence). This CDR3 is 14 amino acids long. In nucleotides, the CDR3 is TGTGCCAGCAGCCAAGATAAGCAGAATGAGAAACTGTTTTTT. This translates into CASSQDKQNEKLFF.

The chain is built from TRBV19 and TRBJ2-1; 9 bases are a match to TRBD2. The CDR3 is made up of 15 amino acids. CDR1 and CDR2 from the germline V gene are LNHDA and SQIVND (reference sequence). V lost 7 bases to trimming and J lost 9 bases; unmatched junction nucleotides: 13. This CDR3 reads CASNRLAGSRSEQFF. The CDR3 DNA sequence: TGTGCCAGTAACCGCCTAGCGGGGTCCCGGAGTGAGCAGTTCTTC. The entire variable domain, with the rest obtained from reference TRBV19 and TRBJ2-1, is as follows: DGGITQSPKYLFRKEGQNVTLSCEQNLNHDAMYWYRQDPGQGLRLIYYSQIVNDFQKGDIAEGYSVSREKKESFPLTVTSAQKNPTAFYLCASNRLAGSRSEQFFGPGTRLTVL.

The chain is built from TRBV6-5 and TRBJ1-6; possible D gene TRBD1, 6 bases. The CDR3 is 14 residues long. Trimming removed 2 bases from V and 14 bases from J, with 16 bases in between. Germline V gives CDR1 MNHEY, CDR2 SVGAGI. DNA of the CDR3: TGTGCCAGCAGTTACATGCCAGCCGAGGGGGCCCTCCACTTT. Amino acids: CASSYMPAEGALHF.

The genes are TRBV5-8 and TRBJ1-1; D perhaps matches TRBD1 (6 bases). V lost 5 bases to trimming and J lost 0 bases, with 8 bases between them. This CDR3 has 13 amino acids. CDR1 is SGHTS, CDR2 YDEGEE, per germline. CDR3 protein: CASRTGMNTEAFF. CDR3 nucleotide sequence: TGTGCCAGCAGAACAGGGATGAACACTGAAGCTTTCTTT.

V usage is TRBV7-9 and J usage is TRBJ2-1; 8 positions match TRBD2. Germline lookup yields CDR1 SEHNR and CDR2 FQNEAQ (reference sequence). The CDR3 has 16 amino acids. The J segment lost 0 bases and the V segment lost 5 bases, leaving 6 bases of the junction unmatched. CDR3 DNA: TGTGCCAGCAGCCCGGGGGGGGCAAGCTCCTACAATGAGCAGTTCTTC. Protein product: CASSPGGASSYNEQFF.

The chain has TRBV6-5 and TRBJ2-3; a possible D gene is TRBD1 (5 bases). The germline V and J ends were trimmed by 6 bases and 4 bases, with 17 bases remaining between them. This CDR3 has 15 residues. The germline CDR1 and CDR2 sequences are MNHEY and SVGAGI. CDR3 loop: CASSPAVQGPDTQYF. CDR3 coding DNA: TGTGCCAGCAGCCCCGCTGTTCAGGGCCCAGATACGCAGTATTTT.

V is TRBV30 and J is TRBJ2-7; D remains ambiguous. Germline values: CDR1 GTSNPN, CDR2 SVGIG (reference sequence). V lost 0 bases and J lost 8, with 17 bases in between. The CDR3 length is 14 residues. The CDR3 DNA sequence: TGTGCCTGGAGTGTACACGGTTTGTCCCCCCAGCAGTACTTC. Encoded protein: CAWSVHGLSPQQYF. Full variable domain (rest looked up from reference TRBV30 and TRBJ2-7): SQTIHQWPATLVQPVGSPLSLECTVEGTSNPNLYWYRQAAGRGLQLLFYSVGIGQISSEVPQNLSASRPQDRQFILSSKKLLLSDSGFYLCAWSVHGLSPQQYFGPGTRLTVT.

This chain joins TRBV5-4 and TRBJ2-1; a possible D gene is TRBD2 (6 bases). The CDR3 contains 15 residues. CDR1 is SGHNT and CDR2 is YYREEE in the germline V gene (reference sequence). Trimming left V 0 bases short and J 2 bases short, with 9 bases between. The CDR3 reads CASSLVAGTYNEQFF. CDR3 in DNA: TGTGCCAGCAGCTTGGTGGCGGGGACCTACAATGAGCAGTTCTTC.

The chain combines TRBV5-1 with TRBJ2-2; maybe TRBD1 (6 bases). The CDR3 length is 15 residues. V was trimmed by 0 bases and J by 4 bases, leaving 10 bases between them. Germline values: CDR1 SGHRS, CDR2 YFSETQ. The CDR3 protein is CASSLGQQGTGELFF. DNA of the CDR3: TGCGCCAGCAGCTTGGGGCAACAGGGCACCGGGGAGCTGTTTTTT.

V is TRBV4-3 and J is TRBJ1-2; D gene unclear. CDR3 length: 13 amino acids. Trimming shortened V by 2 bases and J by 8 bases, and 12 bases separated the two germline ends. Germline V gives CDR1 LGHNA, CDR2 YSLEER. The CDR3 region has the DNA TGCGCCAGCAGCCAACGTCCAAGGATAGGCTACACCTTC. It yields the protein CASSQRPRIGYTF.

This clone was detected only once. CDR3 region: CASSGTITYEQYF. The DNA of the CDR3 is TGTGCCAGTAGCGGGACGATAACCTACGAGCAGTACTTC. The rearrangement links TRBV19 to TRBJ2-7; tentatively, D is TRBD1 or TRBD2 (5 bases each). V was trimmed by 6 bases and J by 2 bases, leaving 11 bases between them. The germline V gene has CDR1 LNHDA and CDR2 SQIVND (reference sequence). The CDR3 sequence is 13 residues long. Full variable domain (missing parts from reference TRBV19 and TRBJ2-7): DGGITQSPKYLFRKEGQNVTLSCEQNLNHDAMYWYRQDPGQGLRLIYYSQIVNDFQKGDIAEGYSVSREKKESFPLTVTSAQKNPTAFYLCASSGTITYEQYFGPGTRLTVT.

The rearrangement uses TRBV11-2 and TRBJ2-7; 12 bases fit TRBD2. J was trimmed by 7 bases and V by 0 bases; bases with no gene match: 4. Germline V CDR1 and CDR2: SGHAT, FQNNGV. This CDR3 spans 15 amino acids. The CDR3 coding sequence is TGTGCCAGCAGCTTAGAGCTAGCGGGAGGGTGGGAGCAGTACTTC. This encodes CASSLELAGGWEQYF.

V usage is TRBV5-1 and J usage is TRBJ2-3, with 7 bases that match TRBD2. Trimming at V came to 4 bases and at J to 0 bases, leaving 8 bases not matched to a gene. Germline-derived CDR1 and CDR2 are SGHRS and YFSETQ. The CDR3 runs to 16 residues. The CDR3 sequence: CASSPGEGGSTDTQYF. CDR3 nucleotides: TGCGCCAGCAGCCCCGGGGAGGGCGGCAGCACAGATACGCAGTATTTT. Full variable domain (outside the CDR3, taken from reference TRBV5-1 and TRBJ2-3): KAGVTQTPRYLIKTRGQQVTLSCSPISGHRSVSWYQQTPGQGLQFLFEYFSETQRNKGNFPGRFSGRQFSNSRSEMNVSTLELGDSALYLCASSPGEGGSTDTQYFGPGTRLTVL.